One sample yielded the 11 T cell receptor beta chains listed below, sequenced in a study of T cells in Graves' hyperthyroidism and ophthalmopathy. Amplified TCR beta CDR3 regions derived from RNA transcripts. HTBI primers drove first-round RT-PCR of the TCR CDR3. TCRdb reprocessed the multiplex PCR reads with MiXCR, giving one entry per CDR3 protein. The top ten clones hold approximately 8.4% of a sample with fewer than 800,000 distinct CDR3 sequences, over 15% of them seen once. Sequencing used blood. The receptors derive from a man aged 18-30 years with Graves' hyperthyroidism.

This clonotype was counted many times. The chain links TRBV20-1 to TRBJ2-7; 11 nucleotides align to TRBD2. Losses at the gene ends were 0 bases for V and 3 bases for J; bases not matched to a gene: 7. The CDR3 extends over 16 amino acids. Germline V CDR1 and CDR2: DFQATT, SNEGSKA (reference sequence). The CDR3 region is CSARDVGTSGLYEQYF. The CDR3, as DNA: TGCAGTGCTAGAGATGTGGGGACTAGCGGTCTCTACGAGCAGTACTTC.

The rearrangement links TRBV5-1 to TRBJ2-5, with D possibly TRBD1 on 6 matching bases. The germline V gene has CDR1 SGHRS and CDR2 YFSETQ. Trimming removed 9 bases from V and 1 base from J, with 16 bases in between. This CDR3 region has 14 residues. CDR3 nucleotide sequence: TGCGCCACCTCGACAGGAGAGACCCAAGAGACCCAGTACTTC. Residues: CATSTGETQETQYF.

This clonotype was counted at least ten times. The chain employs TRBV6-2 or TRBV6-3 and TRBJ2-7, with 10 nucleotides matching TRBD1. With 2 bases clipped from V and 2 bases from J, the junction kept 0 bases outside the gene matches. This CDR3 region has 14 residues. The V gene's germline CDR1 is MNHEY and CDR2 SVGEGT. CDR3 DNA sequence: TGTGCCAGCAGTTACGGACAGGGGGCCTACGAGCAGTACTTC. Encoded protein: CASSYGQGAYEQYF.

This clonotype has only a few counts. The gene calls are TRBV20-1 and TRBJ2-3; D is unresolved. CDR3 length equals 13 residues. Germline assignment: CDR1 DFQATT and CDR2 SNEGSKA (reference sequence). V lost 3 bases and J lost 2, with 9 bases in between. In DNA form, the CDR3 reads TGCAGTGCTAGGGTGAAACTCACAGATACGCAGTATTTT. Translated: CSARVKLTDTQYF.

This clonotype was seen many times. The J gene is TRBJ1-6, the V gene TRBV28; perhaps TRBD1 as D (6 bases). Trimming left V 6 bases short and J 1 base short, with 13 bases between. Germline CDR1 is MDHEN and CDR2 is SYDVKM. The CDR3 has 16 amino acids. CDR3 region: CASRQGTGSYNSPLHF. The CDR3 DNA reads TGTGCCAGCAGGCAGGGGACGGGGTCCTATAATTCACCCCTCCACTTT.

This clonotype was observed at least ten times. V is TRBV18 and J is TRBJ2-1; D not resolved. The CDR3 length is 15 residues. Germline V gives CDR1 KGHSH, CDR2 LQKENI. V lost 0 bases to trimming and J lost 10 bases, with 16 bases between them. CDR3 sequence reads: CASSPPVPLGIEQFF. The CDR3 coding sequence is TGTGCCAGCTCACCACCGGTCCCCCTGGGGATAGAGCAGTTCTTC.

The chain combines TRBV30 with TRBJ1-5; 10 bases fit TRBD1. V dropped 3 bases and J dropped 6; count of bases not matched to a gene: 8. The CDR3 contains 15 residues. Germline V gene data show CDR1 as GTSNPN and CDR2 as SVGIG (reference sequence). The CDR3 region has the DNA TGTGCCTGGAGCGCGATGACAGGGGGCGGTCAGCCCCAGCATTTT. This gives the protein CAWSAMTGGGQPQHF.

This clonotype was found many times. V and J are TRBV2 and TRBJ2-3; 10 bases align to TRBD2. The germline CDR1 and CDR2 sequences are SNHLY and FYNNEI. V shed 4 bases, J shed 2 bases, and the junction held 3 bases outside the gene matches. This CDR3 contains 15 residues. The CDR3 region has the DNA TGTGCCAGCAGTGCCGGGACTAGCGACACAGATACGCAGTATTTT. It yields the protein CASSAGTSDTDTQYF.

There are many counts of this clonotype. This chain uses TRBV3-1 with TRBJ1-5, with no clear D. Trimming shortened V by 5 bases and J by 9 bases, and 23 bases separated the two germline ends. Germline V CDR1 and CDR2: LGHDT, YNNKEL (reference sequence). This CDR3 has 16 residues. This chain's CDR3 is CASSTRIPSLIRPQHF. The CDR3 region has the DNA TGTGCCAGCAGCACCCGCATCCCCTCCCTAATCAGGCCCCAGCATTTT.

V and J are TRBV20-1 and TRBJ2-7; the match to TRBD2 covers 8 bases. Trimming cost V 3 bases and J 3 bases; bases outside gene matches: 1. Germline V lookup: CDR1 DFQATT, CDR2 SNEGSKA (reference sequence). CDR3 length: 12 amino acids. The CDR3 DNA reads TGCAGTGCTAGTAGCGGGAACTACGAGCAGTACTTC. Encoded protein: CSASSGNYEQYF.

This clonotype occurred a few times. The chain is built from TRBV14 and TRBJ2-2; the D gene is possibly TRBD2 (5 bases). Trimming stripped 3 bases from V and 2 bases from J, with 7 bases between. The CDR3 extends over 14 amino acids. Germline V lookup: CDR1 SGHDN, CDR2 FVKESK. For the CDR3, the DNA is TGTGCCAGCAGCCAGGACTCTAACACCGGGGAGCTGTTTTTT. Residues: CASSQDSNTGELFF.